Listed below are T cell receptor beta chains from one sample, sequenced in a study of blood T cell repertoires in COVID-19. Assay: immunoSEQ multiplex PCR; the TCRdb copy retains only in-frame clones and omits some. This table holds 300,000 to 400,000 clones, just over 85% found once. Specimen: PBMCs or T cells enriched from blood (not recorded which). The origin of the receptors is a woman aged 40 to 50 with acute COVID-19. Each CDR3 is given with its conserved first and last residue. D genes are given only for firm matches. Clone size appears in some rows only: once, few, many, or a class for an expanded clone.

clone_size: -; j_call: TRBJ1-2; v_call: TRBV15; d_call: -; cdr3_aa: CATSRDVWGEANYGYTF; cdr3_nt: TGTGCCACCAGCAGAGATGTTTGGGGGGAAGCTAACTATGGCTACACCTTC
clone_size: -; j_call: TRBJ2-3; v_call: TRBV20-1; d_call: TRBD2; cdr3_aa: CSASPRGGFPDTQYF; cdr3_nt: TGCAGTGCTAGTCCTCGGGGGGGGTTTCCCGATACGCAGTATTTT
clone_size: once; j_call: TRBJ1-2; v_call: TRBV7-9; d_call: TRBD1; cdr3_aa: CASSLLQGAHGYTF; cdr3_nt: TGTGCCAGCAGCTTATTGCAGGGGGCCCATGGCTACACCTTC
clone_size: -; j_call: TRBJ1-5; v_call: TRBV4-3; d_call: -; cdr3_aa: CASSQGPGHLQHF; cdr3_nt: TGCGCCAGCAGCCAAGGCCCGGGTCACCTCCAGCATTTT
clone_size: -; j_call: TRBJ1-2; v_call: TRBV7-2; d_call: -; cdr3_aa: CASSTRQLNYGYTF; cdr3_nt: TGTGCCAGCAGCACCCGACAGCTTAACTATGGCTACACCTTC
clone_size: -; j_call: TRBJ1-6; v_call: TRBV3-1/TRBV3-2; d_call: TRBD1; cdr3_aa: CASSQDRGQVCNSPLHF; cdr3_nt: TGTGCCAGCAGCCAAGATAGGGGACAGGTCTGTAATTCACCCCTCCACTTT
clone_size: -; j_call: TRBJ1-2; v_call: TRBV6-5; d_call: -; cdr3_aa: CASSYSTLQGGYTF; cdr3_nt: TGTGCCAGCAGTTACTCGACGTTGCAGGGTGGCTACACCTTC
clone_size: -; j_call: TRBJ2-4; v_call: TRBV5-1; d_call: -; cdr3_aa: CASSAADLAKNIQYF; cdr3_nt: TGCGCCAGCAGCGCGGCGGACTTAGCCAAAAACATTCAGTACTTC
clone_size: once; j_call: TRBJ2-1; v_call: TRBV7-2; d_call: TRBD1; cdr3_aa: CASSPLGQAGNEQFF; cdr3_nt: TGTGCCAGCAGCCCGTTGGGACAGGCGGGCAATGAGCAGTTCTTC
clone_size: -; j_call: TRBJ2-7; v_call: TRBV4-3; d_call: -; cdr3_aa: CASSLHASGSYEQYF; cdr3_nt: TGCGCCAGCAGCCTACACGCCTCCGGGAGCTACGAGCAGTACTTC
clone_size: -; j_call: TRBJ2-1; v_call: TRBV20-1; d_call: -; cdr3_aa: CSASQGLSYNEQFF; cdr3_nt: TGCAGTGCGAGTCAGGGGCTCTCCTACAATGAGCAGTTCTTC
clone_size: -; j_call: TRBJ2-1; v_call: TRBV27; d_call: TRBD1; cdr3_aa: CASSLPTQGAGQFF; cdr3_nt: TGTGCCAGCAGTTTACCGACACAGGGGGCAGGGCAGTTCTTC
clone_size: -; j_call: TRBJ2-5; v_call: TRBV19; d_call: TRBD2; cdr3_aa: CASRTSGTKETQYF; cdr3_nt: TGTGCCAGTAGAACTAGCGGAACTAAAGAGACCCAGTACTTC
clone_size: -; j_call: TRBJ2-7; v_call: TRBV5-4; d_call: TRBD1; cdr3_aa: CASSSDRVSEQYF; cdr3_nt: TGTGCCAGCAGCTCAGACAGGGTGAGCGAGCAGTACTTC
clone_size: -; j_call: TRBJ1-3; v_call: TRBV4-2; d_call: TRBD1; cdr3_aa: CASSQEGTAISGNTIYF; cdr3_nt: TGTGCCAGCAGCCAAGAGGGGACAGCGATCTCTGGAAACACCATATATTTT
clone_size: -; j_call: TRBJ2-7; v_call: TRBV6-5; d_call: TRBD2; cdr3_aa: CASSSAGGFGREQYF; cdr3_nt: TGTGCCAGCAGTTCCGCGGGGGGATTCGGACGGGAGCAGTACTTC
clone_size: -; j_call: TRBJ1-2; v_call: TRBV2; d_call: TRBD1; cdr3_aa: CASSLKSGQIFYGYTF; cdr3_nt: TGTGCCAGCAGCCTTAAATCGGGACAGATCTTCTATGGCTACACCTTC
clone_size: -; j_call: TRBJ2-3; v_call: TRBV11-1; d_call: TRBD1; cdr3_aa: CASSPNRGHTDTQYF; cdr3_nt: TGTGCCAGCAGCCCGAACAGGGGACACACAGATACGCAGTATTTT
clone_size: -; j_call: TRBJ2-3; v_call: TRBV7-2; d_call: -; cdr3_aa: CASSLRGKTDTQYF; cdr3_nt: TGTGCCAGCAGCTTACGAGGGAAGACAGATACGCAGTATTTT
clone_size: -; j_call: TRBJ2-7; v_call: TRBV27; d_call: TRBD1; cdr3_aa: CASSPIRQGGDEQYF; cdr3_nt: TGTGCCAGCAGTCCTATACGACAGGGTGGCGACGAGCAGTACTTC
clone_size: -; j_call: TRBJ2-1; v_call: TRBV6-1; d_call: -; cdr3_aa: CASSEISGNEQFF; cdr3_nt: TGTGCCAGCAGTGAAATTTCAGGGAATGAGCAGTTCTTC
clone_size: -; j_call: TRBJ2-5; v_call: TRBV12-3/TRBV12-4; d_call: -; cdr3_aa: CASSWAGSETQYF; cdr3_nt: TGTGCCAGCAGTTGGGCCGGTTCGGAGACCCAGTACTTC
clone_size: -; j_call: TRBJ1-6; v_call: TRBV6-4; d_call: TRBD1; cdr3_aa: CASSLDRELSPLHF; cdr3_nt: TGTGCCAGCAGTTTGGACAGGGAGCTTTCACCCCTCCACTTT
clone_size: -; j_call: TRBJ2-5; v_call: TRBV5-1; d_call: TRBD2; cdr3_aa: CASSPGTSGGSQETQYF; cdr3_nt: TGCGCCAGCAGCCCCGGGACTAGCGGGGGGTCCCAAGAGACCCAGTACTTC
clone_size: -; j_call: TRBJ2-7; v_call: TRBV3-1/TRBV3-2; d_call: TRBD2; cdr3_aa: CASSERLAGVWKYF; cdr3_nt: TGTGCCAGCAGCGAGAGGCTAGCGGGGGTCTGGAAATACTTC
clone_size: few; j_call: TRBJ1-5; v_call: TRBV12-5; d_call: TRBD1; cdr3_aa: CASALTGAKQPQHF; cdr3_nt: TGTGCTAGTGCTCTGACAGGGGCGAAGCAGCCCCAGCATTTT
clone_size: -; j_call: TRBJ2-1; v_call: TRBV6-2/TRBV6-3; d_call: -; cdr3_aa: CASSFRKGAYNEQFF; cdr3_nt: TGTGCCAGCAGTTTCCGGAAGGGGGCCTACAATGAGCAGTTCTTC
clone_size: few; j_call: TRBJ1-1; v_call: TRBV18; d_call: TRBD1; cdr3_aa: CASSRDRGFETEAFF; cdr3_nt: TGTGCCAGCTCCCGGGACAGGGGCTTTGAGACTGAAGCTTTCTTT
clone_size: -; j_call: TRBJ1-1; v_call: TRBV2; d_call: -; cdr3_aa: CASKGGYRNTEAFF; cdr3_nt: TGTGCCAGCAAGGGGGGGTACAGGAACACTGAAGCTTTCTTT
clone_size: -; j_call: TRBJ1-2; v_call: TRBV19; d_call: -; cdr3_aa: CASSPPGMGGYTF; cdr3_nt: TGTGCCAGTAGCCCCCCAGGGATGGGTGGCTACACCTTC
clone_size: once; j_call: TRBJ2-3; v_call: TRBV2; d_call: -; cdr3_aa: CASSATGVPGDTQYF; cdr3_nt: TGTGCCAGCAGCGCCACGGGGGTCCCCGGAGATACGCAGTATTTT
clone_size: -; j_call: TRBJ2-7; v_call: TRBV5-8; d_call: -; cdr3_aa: CASSLGTGPLSYEQYF; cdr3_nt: TGTGCCAGCAGCCTGGGAACAGGGCCCCTCTCCTACGAGCAGTACTTC
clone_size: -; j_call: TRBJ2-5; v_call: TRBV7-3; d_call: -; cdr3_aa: CASSLTGGLRETQYF; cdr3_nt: TGTGCCAGCAGCTTAACGGGCGGGCTCCGGGAGACCCAGTACTTC
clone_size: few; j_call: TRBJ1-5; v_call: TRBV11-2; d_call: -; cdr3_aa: CASSLRLSLPQHF; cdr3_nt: TGTGCCAGCAGCTTACGCCTAAGTCTGCCCCAGCATTTT
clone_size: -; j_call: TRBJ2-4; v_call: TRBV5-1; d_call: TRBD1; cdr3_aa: CASRPGQGTLAKNIQYF; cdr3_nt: TGCGCCAGCAGACCGGGACAGGGGACCTTAGCCAAAAACATTCAGTACTTC
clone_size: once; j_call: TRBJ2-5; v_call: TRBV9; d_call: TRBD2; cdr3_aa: CASSVAGAGGLETQYF; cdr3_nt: TGTGCCAGCAGCGTAGCCGGAGCGGGGGGGCTGGAGACCCAGTACTTC
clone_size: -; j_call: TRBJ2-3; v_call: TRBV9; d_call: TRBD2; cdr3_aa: CASSVGSGSGDTQYF; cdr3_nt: TGTGCCAGCAGCGTAGGGAGCGGGAGCGGGGATACGCAGTATTTT
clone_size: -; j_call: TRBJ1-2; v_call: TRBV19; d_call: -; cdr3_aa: CASSHRGRVEGYTF; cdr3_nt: TGTGCCAGTAGCCATCGAGGGAGGGTGGAAGGCTACACCTTC
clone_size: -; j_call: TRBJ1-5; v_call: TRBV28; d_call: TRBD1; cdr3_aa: CASYSQGSNQPQHF; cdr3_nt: TGTGCCAGTTATTCACAGGGGAGCAATCAGCCCCAGCATTTT
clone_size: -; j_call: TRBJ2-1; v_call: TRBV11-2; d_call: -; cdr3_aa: CASSRPMSTQSSYNEQFF; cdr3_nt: TGTGCCAGCAGCCGACCAATGAGCACACAGAGCTCCTACAATGAGCAGTTCTTC
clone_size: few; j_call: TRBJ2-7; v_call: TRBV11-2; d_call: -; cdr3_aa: CASSLDPGSSYEQYF; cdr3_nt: TGTGCCAGCAGCTTAGATCCCGGGAGCTCCTACGAGCAGTACTTC
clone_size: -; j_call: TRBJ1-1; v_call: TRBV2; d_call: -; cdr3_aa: CASSRDVNTEAFF; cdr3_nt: TGTGCCAGCAGTCGAGATGTGAACACTGAAGCTTTCTTT
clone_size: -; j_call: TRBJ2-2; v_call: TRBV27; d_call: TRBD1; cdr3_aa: CASRITGQPSNTGELFF; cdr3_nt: TGTGCCAGCAGGATAACGGGACAGCCCTCGAACACCGGGGAGCTGTTTTTT
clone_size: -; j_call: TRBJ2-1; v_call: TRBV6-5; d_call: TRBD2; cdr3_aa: CASSGRAGDNEQFF; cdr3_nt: TGTGCCAGCTCCGGGAGGGCCGGGGACAATGAGCAGTTCTTC
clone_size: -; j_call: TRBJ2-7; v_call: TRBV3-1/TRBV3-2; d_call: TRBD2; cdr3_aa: CASSQELAGGGQYF; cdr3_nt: TGTGCCAGCAGCCAAGAACTAGCGGGAGGGGGGCAGTACTTC
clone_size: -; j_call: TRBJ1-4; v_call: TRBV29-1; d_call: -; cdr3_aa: CSVVQFEKLFF; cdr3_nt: TGCAGCGTTGTTCAGTTTGAAAAACTGTTTTTT
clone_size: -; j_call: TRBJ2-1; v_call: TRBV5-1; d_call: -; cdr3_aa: CASSLTGDFYNEQFF; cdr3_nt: TGCGCCAGCAGCTTGACAGGAGACTTCTACAATGAGCAGTTCTTC
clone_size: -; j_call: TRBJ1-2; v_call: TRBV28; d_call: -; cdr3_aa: CASSLTGNYGYTF; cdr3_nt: TGTGCCAGCAGTTTAACGGGAAACTATGGCTACACCTTC
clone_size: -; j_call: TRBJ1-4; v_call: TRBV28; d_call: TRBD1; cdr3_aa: CASRRGQPLENEKLFF; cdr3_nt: TGTGCCAGCAGGCGGGGACAGCCCCTGGAAAATGAAAAACTGTTTTTT
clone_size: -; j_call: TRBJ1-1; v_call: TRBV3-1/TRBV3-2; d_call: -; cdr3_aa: CASRQTTNTEAFF; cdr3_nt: TGTGCCAGCAGGCAGACAACGAACACTGAAGCTTTCTTT
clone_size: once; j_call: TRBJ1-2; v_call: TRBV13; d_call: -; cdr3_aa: CASSLAGDGYTF; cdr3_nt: TGTGCCAGCAGCTTAGCGGGGGATGGCTACACCTTC
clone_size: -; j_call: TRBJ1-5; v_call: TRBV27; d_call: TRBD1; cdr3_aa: CASRQGFNQPQHF; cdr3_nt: TGTGCCAGTAGACAGGGGTTCAATCAGCCCCAGCATTTT
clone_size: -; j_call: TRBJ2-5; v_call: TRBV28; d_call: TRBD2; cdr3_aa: CASSLILAGGHQETQYF; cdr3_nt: TGTGCCAGCAGTTTAATTTTAGCGGGAGGTCACCAAGAGACCCAGTACTTC